The 19 T cell receptor beta chains in this list originate from one sample, sequenced in a study of T-cell reconstitution after alpha-beta-depleted transplantation in children (dated by TCRdb to the mid-2010s). The treatment or condition label, as the study defines it: allogeneic hematopoietic cell transplantation with graft depleted of TCRalphabeta T cells and CD19 B cells. Libraries were constructed by PCR. Sequencing instrument: Illumina HiSeq 2500. TCR library preparation used molecular barcoding, with unique molecular identifiers applied to normalize quantification of the TCRbeta repertoire. Starting from the raw public reads, TCRdb applied fastp trimming at Q25, assembled clones with MiXCR and retained in-frame beta chains. Each CDR3 protein appears once, grouped with its most common genes and DNA. The sample contains under 150,000 distinct CDR3 sequences, more than 9.5% of them found a single time. The top ten constitute 24% of the sample.

Sequences were derived from PBMCs, mostly from graft donor cells, sampled 180 days after TCRalphabeta/CD19-depleted stem cell transplant. Source of these receptors: a girl in the first two years of life who had a stem cell transplant for combined immunodeficiency, so the T cells may come from the graft donor.

A word on this clonotype: This may come from a read error, since a much larger clone is one base off. The rearrangement uses TRBV10-3 and TRBJ2-7; the match to TRBD2 covers 9 bases. The germline gives CDR1 ENHRY, CDR2 SYGVKD. The J segment lost 8 bases and the V segment lost 11 bases, leaving 13 bases of the junction unmatched. CDR3 size: 13 residues. The CDR3 DNA is TGTGCCGCCCTAGGGACTAGCTCGGGCCAGCAGTACTTC. As protein: CAALGTSSGQQYF.

A few counts support this clonotype. The CDR3 loop reads CASRLSQETQYF. CDR3 coding DNA: TGCGCCTCTCGACTTTCGCAGGAGACCCAGTACTTC. V is TRBV5-1 and J is TRBJ2-5; D is ambiguous. The V gene's germline CDR1 is SGHRS and CDR2 YFSETQ. The V and J ends lost 10 bases and 5 bases respectively, with 15 bases between them. This CDR3 is built from 12 residues. Supplemented by reference TRBV5-1 and TRBJ2-5, the full variable domain reads KAGVTQTPRYLIKTRGQQVTLSCSPISGHRSVSWYQQTPGQGLQFLFEYFSETQRNKGNFPGRFSGRQFSNSRSEMNVSTLELGDSALYLCASRLSQETQYFGPGTRLLVL.

The chain has TRBV7-2 and TRBJ2-2; 8 bases map to TRBD2. V trimming: 7 bases; J trimming: 1 base; junction bases outside the gene matches: 2. The length of the CDR3 is 14 residues. Germline CDR1 and CDR2: SGHTA and FQGNSA. The CDR3 DNA reads TGTGCCAGCACCGGGGGGGGGAACACCGGGGAGCTGTTTTTT. Translated, it gives CASTGGGNTGELFF. The complete variable domain, with remaining parts taken from reference TRBV7-2 and TRBJ2-2, reads GAGVSQSPSNKVTEKGKDVELRCDPISGHTALYWYRQSLGQGLEFLIYFQGNSAPDKSGLPSDRFSAERTGGSVSTLTIQRTQQEDSAVYLCASTGGGNTGELFFGEGSRLTVL.

This rearrangement joins TRBV5-5 to TRBJ1-2, with TRBD1 as a possible D gene (6 bases). Germline assignment: CDR1 SGHKS and CDR2 YYEKEE (reference sequence). Trimming took 0 bases from V and 2 from J, leaving 11 bases between them. This CDR3 contains 15 residues. The CDR3 protein is CASSLVATGNYGYTF. For the CDR3, the DNA is TGTGCCAGCAGCTTGGTGGCCACAGGGAACTATGGCTACACCTTC.

The V gene is TRBV18, the J gene TRBJ1-5, with D hard to call. The germline gives CDR1 KGHSH, CDR2 LQKENI. V was trimmed by 4 bases and J by 3 bases, leaving 7 bases between them. The CDR3 is 13 amino acids. This CDR3 is CASSLQLNQPQHF. The CDR3 DNA reads TGTGCCAGCTCACTTCAGCTCAATCAGCCCCAGCATTTT.

This clonotype was detected many times. The CDR3 bases are TGTGCCAGCAGCCCTCGACTAGCGGGGGGGGCAGATACGCAGTATTTT. It is translated as CASSPRLAGGADTQYF. The rearrangement joins TRBV7-3 to TRBJ2-3, with 14 bases fitting TRBD2. Germline lookup yields CDR1 SGHTA and CDR2 FQGTGA. The CDR3 has 16 residues. V lost 5 bases to trimming and J lost 4 bases; unmatched junction nucleotides: 5.

This chain connects TRBV29-1 to TRBJ1-1; D might be TRBD1 (6 bases). Trimming pared 7 bases from V and 3 bases from J, leaving 24 bases between. The CDR3 loop spans 16 amino acids. The germline V gene encodes CDR1 SQVTM and CDR2 ANQGSEA. The CDR3 reads CSAKPAGEAHDTEAFF. CDR3 nucleotides: TGCAGCGCGAAGCCGGCAGGGGAGGCCCATGACACTGAAGCTTTCTTT.

V is TRBV7-8 and J is TRBJ2-7; D may be TRBD1 (6 bases). The CDR3 sequence is 14 residues long. V was pared by 1 base and J by 5 bases, with 12 bases between. Germline assignment: CDR1 SGHVS and CDR2 FQNEAQ. CDR3 loop: CASSLVWGQHEQYF. The DNA for the CDR3 is TGTGCCAGCAGCTTAGTATGGGGGCAGCACGAGCAGTACTTC.

This clonotype was detected a few times. The J gene is TRBJ1-1, the V gene TRBV5-5; maybe TRBD1 (6 bases). V was pared by 2 bases and J by 8 bases, with 16 bases between. Per the germline V gene, CDR1 is SGHKS and CDR2 is YYEKEE (reference sequence). The CDR3 spans 14 residues. CDR3 sequence reads: CASSLRGGAAEAFF. Here the CDR3 DNA reads TGTGCCAGCAGCTTACGCGGGGGGGCGGCCGAAGCTTTCTTT.

V and J are TRBV28 and TRBJ2-7, with a possible D match to TRBD2 (5 bases). Trimming took off 2 bases at V and 0 bases at J, with 11 bases between the two ends. The CDR3 runs to 15 residues. Germline V gene lookup returns CDR1 MDHEN and CDR2 SYDVKM. DNA for the CDR3: TGTGCCAGCAGTTTAGTGGACTGGGGCTCCTACGAGCAGTACTTC. Translating gives CASSLVDWGSYEQYF.

DNA for the CDR3: TGCAGTGCTAGATACGATGAAAAACTGTTTTTT. This sequence encodes CSARYDEKLFF. This chain connects TRBV20-1 to TRBJ1-4; D is ambiguous. The CDR3 runs to 11 residues. The ends were cut back, 2 bases at V and 6 bases at J, with 4 bases in the middle. CDR1 is DFQATT and CDR2 is SNEGSKA in the germline V gene (reference sequence).

The chain employs TRBV7-2 and TRBJ2-4, with TRBD2 matching 9 bases. Germline-derived CDR1 and CDR2 are SGHTA and FQGNSA. The V segment lost 0 bases and the J segment 0 bases; nucleotides outside the gene matches: 6. CDR3 length equals 18 residues. The CDR3 loop reads CASSLAAGGKLAKNIQYF. The CDR3 nucleotides read TGTGCCAGCAGCTTAGCAGCGGGGGGAAAGCTAGCCAAAAACATTCAGTACTTC.

The chain joins TRBV6-1 to TRBJ2-3, with D perhaps matching TRBD1 (5 bases). Germline V CDR1 and CDR2: MNHNS, SASEGT. The CDR3 spans 16 residues. The CDR3 region is CASRQYPFASTDTQYF. The CDR3 bases are TGTGCTTCCCGACAGTATCCGTTTGCTAGCACAGATACGCAGTATTTT.

The V gene is TRBV5-1, the J gene TRBJ2-7, with a weak D call TRBD1 (6 bases). V dropped 4 bases and J dropped 3 bases, with 14 bases sitting between them. CDR1 SGHRS and CDR2 YFSETQ come from the germline V gene. There are 14 residues in the CDR3. Here the CDR3 reads CASSPSTGLYEQYF. The CDR3 DNA sequence: TGCGCCAGCAGCCCCTCGACAGGCCTCTACGAGCAGTACTTC.

The chain combines TRBV6-5 with TRBJ2-7; maybe TRBD2 (6 bases). Trimming pared 3 bases from V and 3 bases from J, leaving 12 bases between. In germline, CDR1 is MNHEY, CDR2 SVGAGI. This CDR3 has 14 amino acids. As DNA, the CDR3 is TGTGCCAGCAGTTATGGGCGGACTAACTACGAGCAGTACTTC. It specifies CASSYGRTNYEQYF.

V is TRBV10-3 and J is TRBJ2-5, with D perhaps TRBD1 or TRBD2 (5 bases each). The CDR3 has 17 residues. The germline gives CDR1 ENHRY, CDR2 SYGVKD. V lost 0 bases to trimming and J lost 2 bases, with 16 bases between them. CDR3 sequence: CAISESWAWDLQETQYF. The CDR3 bases are TGTGCCATCAGTGAGTCGTGGGCTTGGGACCTACAAGAGACCCAGTACTTC.

The sample holds many counts of this clonotype. The chain couples TRBV7-2 to TRBJ2-6; D gene unclear. Germline lookup yields CDR1 SGHTA and CDR2 FQGNSA. The CDR3 runs to 14 residues. V was cut by 3 bases and J by 0 bases, with 3 bases left in between. The CDR3 protein is CASSFLSGANVLTF. The CDR3 DNA reads TGTGCCAGCAGCTTCCTCTCTGGGGCCAACGTCCTGACTTTC.

V and J are TRBV20-1 and TRBJ1-5; a weak D match, TRBD1 (5 bases). V gave up 6 bases and J gave up 1 base, with 13 bases separating them. The CDR3 contains 14 residues. Per the germline V gene, CDR1 is DFQATT and CDR2 is SNEGSKA (reference sequence). The CDR3 sequence is CSASQGISNQPQHF. The CDR3 coding sequence is TGCAGTGCAAGTCAGGGCATCAGCAATCAGCCCCAGCATTTT.

The chain links TRBV6-1 to TRBJ2-7; unclear D gene. Per the germline V gene, CDR1 is MNHNS and CDR2 is SASEGT. The V gene lost 6 bases and the J gene lost 0 bases, with 9 bases spanning the gap. There are 13 residues in the CDR3. The CDR3 bases are TGTGCCAGCAGCCTACCGGGCTCCTACGAGCAGTACTTC. This gives the protein CASSLPGSYEQYF.